This T cell receptor (beta chain) was identified during a study of shared clonotypes between healthy human individuals (dated by TCRdb to the early 2020s). Study-level background: The cohort included three men and a couple of women between 18 and 49 years of age. Libraries were prepared and TCR repertoires were sequenced by different laboratories using diverse techniques, in order to increase sequencing depth and limit assay-specific biases. Each donor's leukapheresis produced roughly between roughly 0.85 and 10 billion PBMCs. For each donor, CD4 naive and CD4 memory were each given three plates, CD8 naive was given two plates, and CD8 memory was given one plate. To estimate repertoire size and how much clonotypes are shared between individuals, the study performed deep sequencing of blood TCR repertoires from about 5 healthy adults. The paper as a whole reports these results and caveats: Sampling was restricted to blood, and TCR repertoires in tissue are likely to differ from TCR repertoires in blood. About 4.5% of naive CD4, 3.5% of naive CD8, approximately 2.2% of memory CD4, and 0.4% of memory CD8 clonotypes were shared across a few donors. Clonotypes shared by all four sorted-subset donors showed higher generation probabilities than non-shared clonotypes. Naive subsets generally had larger estimated clonotype richness than memory subsets did. Based on pairwise subsampling, the degree of clonotype sharing among donors was expected to be affected by sequencing depth. Because the study included a small number of donors, the genetic and exposure-history diversity represented was limited. Rarefaction of sorted-subset datasets indicated incomplete sequencing despite the large sequencing depth.

As concerns this clone: There is no known antigen for this receptor. No clone much larger than this one lies a single base away; base qualities are absent.

Using the deep immunoSEQ assay, TCR CDR3 regions were amplified from genomic DNA by multiplex PCR. Extracted genomic DNA from each cell subset was spread evenly across all wells of several immunoSEQ 96-well plates, with each plate serving as a replicate. For sorted subsets, approximately 200 ng of genomic DNA, equivalent to 30,000 or so T cell genomes, went into each replicate PCR. The purified libraries were quantified using a Qubit 3.0 fluorometer, sized with a Bioanalyzer 2100, and then quantified again using the KAPA Library Quantification kit. Every immunoSEQ 96-well plate was sequenced on a separate single-read 150-cycle Illumina NextSeq 550 flow cell. The published analysis was carried out like this. The immunoSEQ output contained only junctional sequences without quality scores, so filtering could not match that applied to full-length reads. To assign V/J genes and CDR3, sequences were annotated against IMGT germline references using PyIR, a Python wrapper for IgBLAST v1.9. Reads were filtered out if the reads had weak V/J assignments (E-value above 1e-6), no CDR3, stop codons, out-of-frame junctions, or ambiguous translated residues. V3J clonotypes were defined as sequences sharing an identical inferred V gene, J gene, and CDR3 amino acid sequence. Percentage overlap between repertoires was calculated by dividing the number of shared unique clonotypes by the size of the smaller repertoire. Three approaches were used to assess repertoire richness: RTK rarefaction, the Chao1 estimator, and Recon v2.1 estimates of unobserved clonotypes. For all TCRbeta clonotypes obtained by the gDNA method from four donors, generation probabilities were computed with OLGA. TCRdb retrieved this table from immuneACCESS and kept in-frame rearrangements only. Not all clones are present; in checked studies, unresolved V genes account for under half, and no reason is known for the remainder. That table furnishes V, J and clone size, whereas the DNA furnished D and trimming. The sample table holds roughly 500,000 clones, of which 95% to 96% were seen once. Under 0.065% of the sample belongs to the ten largest clones.

Including cysteine and phenylalanine, the CDR3 has 15 amino acids. The retained sequence is limited to the CDR3, 45 bases, with the frame set at the first base. Cut back by 5 bases and 2 bases, the V and J ends lie 12 bases apart. The germline V gene encodes CDR1 LNHDA and CDR2 SQIVND (reference sequence). The donors were healthy, HIV-negative adults with no recently reported acute infections or vaccinations. Every donor was a Caucasian adult living in Nashville, Tennessee, USA. CD4+ T cells were enriched by magnetic negative selection; naive cells were then positively selected on CD45RA, and the negative fraction formed the memory subset. Blood was obtained by leukapheresis, after which PBMCs were separated by Ficoll-Histopaque density gradient centrifugation and cryopreserved in liquid nitrogen vapor phase. Analytical flow cytometry was used to check the purity and quantity of every magnetically sorted T cell population. Genomic DNA was isolated from every sorted fraction and measured by UV absorbance on a Nanodrop 2000c.

Sequences were obtained from naive CD4+ T cells sorted from blood. Reading the label with the study, this specimen's cell subset or site is: CD45RA+ positively selected. The sequence was collected from a woman aged 25 to 39 in good health. The rearranged segments are TRBV19 and TRBJ1-4; the D gene cannot be named for sure. Here the CDR3 is given as CASSPPSVTNEKLFF. In nucleotides, the sequence is TGTGCCAGTAGTCCGCCCAGTGTTACTAATGAAAAACTGTTTTTT.